This T cell receptor (beta chain) was captured in a study of blood T cell repertoires in COVID-19. CDR1 is LGHDT and CDR2 is YNNKEL in the germline V gene (reference sequence). The CDR3 runs 14 residues. V was shortened by 0 bases and J by 4 bases, with 7 bases between the two germline ends. TCRdb's copy holds only in-frame clones and misses some; the assay was immunoSEQ multiplex PCR. The sample holds fewer than 300,000 clones; over 65% are singletons and the top ten take around 3.4%. The sample taken for sequencing was peripheral blood. The chain carries TRBV3-1 (or the pseudogene TRBV3-2) and TRBJ1-5, with no clear D. The receptor was isolated from a woman aged 80 or older with acute or convalescent COVID-19. The CDR3 spells CASSQDGQNQPQHF. In nucleotides, the CDR3 is TGTGCCAGCAGCCAAGATGGGCAGAATCAGCCCCAGCATTTT.